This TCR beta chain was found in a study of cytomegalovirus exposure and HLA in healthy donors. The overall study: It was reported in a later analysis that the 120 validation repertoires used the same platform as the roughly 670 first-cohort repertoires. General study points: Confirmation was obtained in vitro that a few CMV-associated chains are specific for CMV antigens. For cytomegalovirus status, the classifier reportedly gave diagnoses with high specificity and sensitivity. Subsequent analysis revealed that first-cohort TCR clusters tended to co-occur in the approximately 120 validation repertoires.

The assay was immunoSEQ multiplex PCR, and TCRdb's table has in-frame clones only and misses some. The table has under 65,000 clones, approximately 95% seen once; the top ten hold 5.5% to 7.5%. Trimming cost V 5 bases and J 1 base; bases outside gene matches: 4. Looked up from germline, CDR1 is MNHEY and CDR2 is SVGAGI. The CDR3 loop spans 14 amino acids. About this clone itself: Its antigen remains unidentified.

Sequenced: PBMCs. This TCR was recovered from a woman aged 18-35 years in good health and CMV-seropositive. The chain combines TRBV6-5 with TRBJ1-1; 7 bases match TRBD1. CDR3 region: CASSATGRNTEAFF. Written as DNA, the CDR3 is TGTGCCAGCAGTGCGACAGGGAGGAACACTGAAGCTTTCTTT.